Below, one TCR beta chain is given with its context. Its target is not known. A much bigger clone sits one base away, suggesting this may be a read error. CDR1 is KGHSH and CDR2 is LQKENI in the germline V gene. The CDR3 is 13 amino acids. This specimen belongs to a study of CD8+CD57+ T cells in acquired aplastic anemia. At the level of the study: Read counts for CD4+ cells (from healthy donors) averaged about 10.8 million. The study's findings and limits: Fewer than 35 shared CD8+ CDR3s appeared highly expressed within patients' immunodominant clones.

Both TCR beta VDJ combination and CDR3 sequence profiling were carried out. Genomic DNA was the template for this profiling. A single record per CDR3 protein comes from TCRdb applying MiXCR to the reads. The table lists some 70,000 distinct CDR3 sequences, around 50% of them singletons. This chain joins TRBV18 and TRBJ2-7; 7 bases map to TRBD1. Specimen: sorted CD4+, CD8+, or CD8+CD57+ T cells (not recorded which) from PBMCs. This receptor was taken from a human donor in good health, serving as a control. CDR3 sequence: CAGSPGGGYEQYF. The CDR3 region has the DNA TGTGCCGGCTCACCAGGGGGTGGGTACGAGCAGTACTTC.